This entry concerns a single T cell receptor beta chain. The table came from immunoSEQ multiplex PCR; TCRdb's copy has only in-frame clones and leaves some out. The profile shows under 85,000 clones, around 92% of them singletons. Trimming pared 4 bases from V and 7 bases from J, leaving 5 bases between. The CDR3 is 11 residues long. The germline V gene encodes CDR1 LGHNA and CDR2 YNFKEQ. These data come from a study of technical replicates of blood from four donors. Sequenced sample: T cells isolated from PBMCs. The chain links TRBV4-2 to TRBJ2-1; TRBD2 is a possible D gene (5 bases). This sequence was found in a human donor in good health. Some clones in this sample may be carry-over from other donors' samples. The CDR3 nucleotides are TGTGCCAGCAGCCGGAGGAATGAGCAGTTCTTC. Amino acids: CASSRRNEQFF.